One sample yielded the 24 T cell receptor beta chains listed below, sequenced in a study of cytomegalovirus exposure and HLA in healthy donors. This PCR relied on a set of 60 Vbeta primers and 13 Jbeta primers. Sequencing was performed with immunoSEQ multiplex PCR; in TCRdb, only in-frame clones are kept and a portion is missing. The data contain 120,000 or so clones, about 80% of them singletons. Sequenced sample: PBMCs. These receptors were obtained from a human donor in good health.

The gene calls are TRBV7-2 and TRBJ1-2, with TRBD1 matching 9 bases. Germline-derived CDR1 and CDR2 are SGHTA and FQGNSA. V lost 5 bases, J lost 6 bases, and 4 bases stayed unmatched. The CDR3 totals 13 residues. CDR3 DNA sequence: TGTGCCAGCAGCCGGGACAGGGTGAATGGCTACACCTTC. The encoded protein is CASSRDRVNGYTF.

This clone has just one count. This CDR3 reads CASSLRTVNYEQYF. DNA for the CDR3: TGTGCCAGCAGCCTCCGGACAGTGAACTACGAGCAGTACTTC. The chain employs TRBV28 and TRBJ2-7; weak D call: TRBD1 (6 bases). Deletions cut 6 bases from V and 3 bases from J, with 15 bases between. Germline-derived CDR1 and CDR2 are MDHEN and SYDVKM. The CDR3 length is 14 residues.

The CDR3 loop reads CASTPRFGTGEAHQPQHF. The CDR3 region has the DNA TGTGCCAGCACCCCCCGTTTCGGGACAGGGGAGGCCCATCAGCCCCAGCATTTT. This sequence joins TRBV28 and TRBJ1-5, with 10 bases that match TRBD1. Trimming cost V 7 bases and J 5 bases; bases outside gene matches: 17. Germline CDR1 reads MDHEN; CDR2 reads SYDVKM. The CDR3 runs 18 residues.

The chain combines TRBV7-3 with TRBJ2-1, with 7 bases fitting TRBD1. The CDR3 is 15 residues long. Germline V gives CDR1 SGHTA, CDR2 FQGTGA. Germline trimming cut 2 bases from V and 2 bases from J; bases unmatched to any gene: 3. The CDR3 reads CASSLLGGPYNEQFF. The CDR3 DNA reads as TGTGCCAGCAGCTTATTAGGGGGCCCCTACAATGAGCAGTTCTTC.

The rearrangement links TRBV27 to TRBJ1-2; 9 bases match TRBD1. Unmatched junction bases numbered 10, after V lost 4 bases and J lost 1 base. This CDR3 has 17 amino acids. Germline V gene lookup returns CDR1 MNHEY and CDR2 SMNVEV (reference sequence). For the CDR3, the DNA is TGTGCCAGCAGTTCGCGGACAGGGGCGGGATATAACTATGGCTACACCTTC. Encoded protein: CASSSRTGAGYNYGYTF.

The V call is TRBV7-2, the J call TRBJ2-3; the D gene is possibly TRBD1 (5 bases). The CDR3 length is 15 residues. Germline loops: CDR1 SGHTA, CDR2 FQGNSA. V lost 1 base and J lost 6, with 14 bases in between. CDR3 loop: CASSLDPLWGDTQYF. The CDR3 nucleotides read TGTGCCAGCAGCTTAGATCCCCTCTGGGGCGATACGCAGTATTTT.

The J gene is TRBJ2-7, the V gene TRBV7-8, with 7 bases matching TRBD1. Germline V gene sequence: CDR1 SGHVS, CDR2 FQNEAQ. The V and J ends lost 3 bases and 10 bases, in that order; junction bases with no gene match: 6. CDR3 length equals 12 residues. The CDR3 DNA is TGTGCCAGCAGCTTCGGGACAGAAAATCAGTACTTC. Residues: CASSFGTENQYF.

This clone was observed a handful of times. The CDR3 here is CASSLKTGVDSPLHF. The CDR3 DNA reads as TGTGCCAGCAGCCTGAAGACAGGGGTCGATTCACCCCTCCACTTT. The rearrangement uses TRBV4-2 and TRBJ1-6, with 8 positions matching TRBD1. Germline V CDR1 and CDR2: LGHNA, YNFKEQ. V was clipped by 4 bases and J by 8 bases; unmatched bases: 7. CDR3 length equals 15 residues.

The genes are TRBV18 and TRBJ1-1; 8 nucleotides match TRBD1. The length of the CDR3 is 18 residues. Germline CDR1 is KGHSH and CDR2 is LQKENI. With 1 base clipped from V and 3 bases from J, the junction kept 13 bases outside the gene matches. The CDR3 nucleotides are TGTGCCAGCTCACCACGGGTGGCAGGGGGCGCGGGTCACACTGAAGCTTTCTTT. Encoded protein: CASSPRVAGGAGHTEAFF.

The V call is TRBV6-5, the J call TRBJ1-6; D gene ambiguous. CDR1 is MNHEY and CDR2 is SVGAGI in the germline V gene. The CDR3 length is 13 residues. V lost 2 bases to trimming and J lost 5 bases, with 4 bases between them. The CDR3 nucleotides are TGTGCCAGCAGTTACGGAGATAATTCACCCCTCCACTTT. Its protein is CASSYGDNSPLHF.

V is TRBV28 and J is TRBJ1-6; TRBD1 is a possible D gene (6 bases). The CDR3 is 16 residues long. The V end lost 3 bases, the J end lost 0 bases, and 9 bases lay between the germline ends. Per the germline V gene, CDR1 is MDHEN and CDR2 is SYDVKM. The CDR3: CASSFPRGSYNSPLHF. CDR3 sequence (DNA): TGTGCCAGCAGTTTCCCCAGGGGCTCCTATAATTCACCCCTCCACTTT. The whole variable domain, filled in from reference TRBV28 and TRBJ1-6, reads DVKVTQSSRYLVKRTGEKVFLECVQDMDHENMFWYRQDPGLGLRLIYFSYDVKMKEKGDIPEGYSVSREKKERFSLILESASTNQTSMYLCASSFPRGSYNSPLHFGNGTRLTVT.

The chain links TRBV4-2 to TRBJ2-3; 11 bases line up with TRBD2. Germline lookup yields CDR1 LGHNA and CDR2 YNFKEQ. CDR3 size: 21 residues. The V segment lost 3 bases and the J segment 0 bases; nucleotides outside the gene matches: 17. CDR3 sequence (DNA): TGTGCCAGCAGCCATTACTCGACTAGCGGGGTTGTTGCCACTAGCACAGATACGCAGTATTTT. Protein product: CASSHYSTSGVVATSTDTQYF.

V is TRBV11-2 and J is TRBJ2-5; TRBD2 is a possible D gene (5 bases). The CDR3 length is 11 residues. The ends were cut back, 8 bases at V and 7 bases at J, with 11 bases in the middle. Germline CDR1 reads SGHAT; CDR2 reads FQNNGV. The CDR3 loop reads CASWARGTQYF. The CDR3 DNA is TGTGCCAGCTGGGCCCGGGGGACCCAGTACTTC.

The rearrangement joins TRBV5-1 to TRBJ2-5, with D possibly being TRBD2 (5 bases). Per the germline V gene, CDR1 is SGHRS and CDR2 is YFSETQ. The CDR3 loop spans 15 amino acids. V lost 4 bases, J lost 1 base, and 14 bases lay in between. The CDR3 spells CASSPGELGQETQYF. The CDR3 DNA sequence: TGCGCCAGCAGCCCCGGGGAGCTTGGCCAAGAGACCCAGTACTTC.

The V gene is TRBV7-9, the J gene TRBJ1-1; maybe TRBD1 (6 bases). CDR3 length: 16 amino acids. Trimming took off 0 bases at V and 4 bases at J, with 15 bases between the two ends. The V gene's germline CDR1 is SEHNR and CDR2 FQNEAQ (reference sequence). The CDR3 DNA reads TGTGCCAGCAGCTTAGCGCCTGGGGGCGCAGGCACTGAAGCTTTCTTT. Protein sequence: CASSLAPGGAGTEAFF.

This sequence joins TRBV6-1 and TRBJ1-5; 7 positions agree with TRBD1. Germline V lookup: CDR1 MNHNS, CDR2 SASEGT. The CDR3 has 14 amino acids. J gave up 5 bases and V 4 bases, and 5 bases lay outside the gene matches. Written as DNA, the CDR3 is TGTGCCAGCAGTGGACAGGGTCTACATCAGCCCCAGCATTTT. Translating it yields CASSGQGLHQPQHF.

As concerns this clone: A junction end diverges from the germline sequence, so it may reflect a read error. The gene calls are TRBV7-9 and TRBJ1-5, with 8 bases identical to TRBD1. The CDR3 length is 16 residues. The germline CDR1 and CDR2 sequences are SEHNR and FQNEAQ (reference sequence). The CDR3 loop is CSSSFWTGRKNQPQHF. The CDR3, as DNA: TGTTCCAGCAGCTTTTGGACAGGGAGGAAGAATCAGCCCCAGCATTTT.

The V call is TRBV4-2, the J call TRBJ1-1; D not resolved. From germline, CDR1 is LGHNA and CDR2 YNFKEQ. The CDR3 contains 13 residues. Trimming left V 3 bases short and J 1 base short, with 6 bases between. The CDR3 reads CASSQGWNTEAFF. CDR3 coding DNA: TGTGCCAGCAGCCAGGGCTGGAACACTGAAGCTTTCTTT.

V usage is TRBV5-4 and J usage is TRBJ2-3; weak D call: TRBD1 (6 bases). From germline, CDR1 is SGHNT and CDR2 YYREEE (reference sequence). V was cut by 4 bases and J by 2 bases, with 17 bases left in between. The CDR3 consists of 16 residues. CDR3 loop: CASSPGPGQVTDTQYF. CDR3 in DNA: TGTGCCAGCAGCCCCGGACCGGGACAAGTCACAGATACGCAGTATTTT. Complete variable domain (other parts from reference TRBV5-4 and TRBJ2-3): ETGVTQSPTHLIKTRGQQVTLRCSSQSGHNTVSWYQQALGQGPQFIFQYYREEENGRGNFPPRFSGLQFPNYSSELNVNALELDDSALYLCASSPGPGQVTDTQYFGPGTRLTVL.

The CDR3 region is CASSEDGTYNEQFF. In nucleotides, the CDR3 is TGTGCCAGCAGCGAGGACGGGACTTACAATGAGCAGTTCTTC. The genes are TRBV9 and TRBJ2-1, with D maybe TRBD2 (6 bases). The V end was cut by 3 bases, the J end by 4 bases, with 11 bases between. There are 14 residues in the CDR3. CDR1 SGDLS and CDR2 YYNGEE come from the germline V gene. The full variable domain, with the rest looked up from reference TRBV9 and TRBJ2-1, is DSGVTQTPKHLITATGQRVTLRCSPRSGDLSVYWYQQSLDQGLQFLIQYYNGEERAKGNILERFSAQQFPDLHSELNLSSLELGDSALYFCASSEDGTYNEQFFGPGTRLTVL.

The rearrangement joins TRBV19 to TRBJ1-4; no clear D. Deletions cut 4 bases from V and 2 bases from J, with 11 bases between. Germline V CDR1 and CDR2: LNHDA, SQIVND (reference sequence). CDR3 size: 15 residues. Here the CDR3 DNA reads TGTGCCAGTAGTACGGGAGCGGGCACTAATGAAAAACTGTTTTTT. Protein sequence: CASSTGAGTNEKLFF.

This CDR3 is CASSVETGRYDEQFF. CDR3 sequence (DNA): TGTGCCAGCAGCGTAGAGACAGGGAGATACGATGAGCAGTTCTTC. The V and J genes are TRBV9 and TRBJ2-1; 7 positions agree with TRBD1. Germline CDR1 is SGDLS and CDR2 is YYNGEE. Trimming cost V 0 bases and J 8 bases; bases outside gene matches: 8. CDR3 size: 15 residues.

V and J are TRBV5-1 and TRBJ2-1; 8 nucleotides align to TRBD2. Trimming cost V 2 bases and J 4 bases; bases outside gene matches: 8. The V gene's germline CDR1 is SGHRS and CDR2 YFSETQ. This CDR3 comprises 16 residues. CDR3 nucleotides: TGCGCCAGCAGCTTCAAAGCGGGGGATCTTTACAATGAGCAGTTCTTC. It translates to CASSFKAGDLYNEQFF.

A single count supports this clone. The chain is built from TRBV7-8 and TRBJ1-5; the D is unclear. CDR1 SGHVS and CDR2 FQNEAQ come from the germline V gene. V gave up 5 bases and J gave up 6 bases, with 14 bases separating them. This CDR3 spans 14 amino acids. CDR3 nucleotide sequence: TGTGCCAGCAGCCCCGGAGCAGCTGGTCAGCCCCAGCATTTT. This sequence encodes CASSPGAAGQPQHF.